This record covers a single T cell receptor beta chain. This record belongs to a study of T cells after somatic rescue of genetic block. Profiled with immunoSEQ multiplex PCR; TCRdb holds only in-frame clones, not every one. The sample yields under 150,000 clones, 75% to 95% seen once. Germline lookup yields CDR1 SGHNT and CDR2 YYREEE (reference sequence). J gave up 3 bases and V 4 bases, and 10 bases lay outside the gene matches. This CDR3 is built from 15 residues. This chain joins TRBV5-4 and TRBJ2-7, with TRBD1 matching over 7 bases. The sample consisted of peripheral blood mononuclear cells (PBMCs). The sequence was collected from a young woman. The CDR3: CASSTRRGGGYEQYF. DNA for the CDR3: TGTGCCAGCAGCACCCGGCGAGGGGGCGGCTACGAGCAGTACTTC.